This T cell receptor (beta chain) was captured in a study of cytomegalovirus exposure and HLA in healthy donors. The germline gives CDR1 SGHTA, CDR2 FQGNSA. The CDR3 totals 17 residues. Unmatched junction bases numbered 14, after V lost 5 bases and J lost 6 bases. General observations from the study: Later, TCR association rates were found to vary by HLA locus, highest for DRB1 and lowest for HLA-C. Both high specificity and high sensitivity reportedly marked the classifier's diagnosis of cytomegalovirus status. A cluster of highly shared sequence variants was likely a sequencing artifact.

On this clone: The antigen is not known.

The PCR contained 60 Vbeta and 13 Jbeta primers. TCRdb keeps only in-frame clones here, not all; method: immunoSEQ multiplex PCR. The sample totals 75,000 to 90,000 clones. The rearrangement joins TRBV7-2 to TRBJ2-1; 9 bases map to TRBD2. The source of this sequence is a woman aged 55-70 years in good health and CMV-seronegative. Material for sequencing was PBMCs. This CDR3 reads CASSPQAGGPARNEQFF. The DNA of the CDR3 is TGTGCCAGCAGCCCACAAGCGGGAGGACCCGCCCGCAATGAGCAGTTCTTC. Using reference TRBV7-2 and TRBJ2-1 for the parts outside the CDR3, the full variable domain is GAGVSQSPSNKVTEKGKDVELRCDPISGHTALYWYRQSLGQGLEFLIYFQGNSAPDKSGLPSDRFSAERTGGSVSTLTIQRTQQEDSAVYLCASSPQAGGPARNEQFFGPGTRLTVL.